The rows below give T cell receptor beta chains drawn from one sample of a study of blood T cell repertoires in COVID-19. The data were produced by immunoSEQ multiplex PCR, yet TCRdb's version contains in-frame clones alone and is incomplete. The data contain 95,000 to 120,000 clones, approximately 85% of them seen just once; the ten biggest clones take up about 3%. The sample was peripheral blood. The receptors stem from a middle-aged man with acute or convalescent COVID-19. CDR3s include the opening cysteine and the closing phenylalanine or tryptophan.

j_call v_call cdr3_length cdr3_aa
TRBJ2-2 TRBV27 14 CASTGLAGTGELFF
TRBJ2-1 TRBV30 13 CAWKGTSGTAQFF
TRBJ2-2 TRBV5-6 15 CASSFDTGGTGELFF
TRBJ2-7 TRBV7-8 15 CASSLVAGGPYEQYF
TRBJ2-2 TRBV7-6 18 CASSSRAAGGANTGELFF
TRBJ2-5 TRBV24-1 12 CATQGAGETQYF
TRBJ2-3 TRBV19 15 CASSIGLVSTDTQYF
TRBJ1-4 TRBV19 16 CASSARQGAANEKLFF
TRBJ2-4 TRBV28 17 CASSGRLAGGAKNIQYF
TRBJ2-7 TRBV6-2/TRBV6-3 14 CASSYSAGSYEQYF
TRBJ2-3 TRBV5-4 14 CASSNRLSTDTQYF
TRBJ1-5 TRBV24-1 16 CATSNGQGDSNQPQHF
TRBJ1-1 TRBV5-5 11 CASSLVAEAFF
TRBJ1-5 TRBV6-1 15 CASSEPTGRSQPQHF
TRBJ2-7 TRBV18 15 CASSPWDRGPYEQYF
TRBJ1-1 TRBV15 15 CATSRIQGNPTEAFF
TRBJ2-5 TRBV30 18 CAWGFPVRRGVHQETQYF
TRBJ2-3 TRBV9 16 CASSASGRVGTDTQYF
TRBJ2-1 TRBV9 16 CASSVQGWGSYNEQFF
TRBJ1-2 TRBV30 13 CAELGASMGGYTF
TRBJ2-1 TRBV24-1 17 CATSDPGLAGDYNEQFF
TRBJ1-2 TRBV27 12 CASSPGPYGYTF